This TCR beta chain comes out of a study of radiation and T cells in renal cell carcinoma (TCRdb year 2020). About the study as a whole: TCR beta sequencing covered around 50 samples in total, comprising about 26 tumors and 27 peripheral blood samples. Across all 55 or so samples, several million unique CDR3 nucleotide sequences encoding roughly 2.7 million unique CDR3 amino acid sequences were identified.

The paper's findings and limits, for the study overall: Because only small tumor regions of 0.8 to 1 g were available, the study did not capture intratumoral heterogeneity. Higher TCR clonality was observed in irradiated tumors than in controls, with an average of about 50% of the repertoire accounted for by the top 100 clonotypes, compared with 43% in nephrectomy-only tumors. Because the trial had a single-armed design, the trial could not examine how radiation dose or scheduling affected the TCR repertoire. No pretreatment tumor biopsies were available, so the baseline intratumoral presence of clonotypes could not be determined. Irradiated tumors contained more dominant CDR3 motifs, and these motifs occupied a larger share of the repertoire than in control tumors. Top tumor clonotypes rose in blood from baseline to 2 weeks post-radiation, then contracted by 4 weeks, suggesting transient expansion of tumor-resident clones.

The time point label for this specimen denotes: tumor resected at nephrectomy. The treatment or condition label on this specimen signifies: 15 Gy SBRT to primary tumor, nephrectomy 4 weeks later. Samples were obtained from a clinical trial, in which 15 Gy stereotactic body radiation therapy was delivered to primary renal cell carcinomas and nephrectomy was performed 4 weeks later. Every patient had renal cell carcinoma of clear cell pathology. The tumors were dissociated mechanically, digested with collagenase/hyaluronidase at 37 degrees C, processed in gentleMACS C tubes, and kept in liquid nitrogen. The QIAamp DNA Blood Mini Kit (Qiagen) was used to prepare genomic DNA for TCR sequencing. Only samples passing all quality control checks were included in the analyses. The immunoSEQ kit was used, according to the manufacturer's recommendations, to generate TCR beta libraries from genomic DNA. To prepare the libraries, a first multiplex PCR with proprietary primers was run, followed by a second PCR that added unique barcodes, and a bead cleanup was done after each round. A kit-provided positive control reaction and a negative control reaction were included in every sample batch. The final libraries were assessed on an Agilent 4200 TapeStation D1000 ScreenTape, pooled by volume, and quantified by qPCR. Sequencing was performed on an Illumina NextSeq500 using a MidOutput 150-cycle cartridge, with 156 Read1 cycles, 15 Index1 cycles, and the kit custom primers. The pooled library was loaded at 0.9 to 1 pM with an approximately 22% PhiX control spike-in. Turning to the authors' computational methods: The vendor-processed data were analyzed in R, and a clonotype was defined as all T cells that share the same CDR3 nucleotide sequence. For clone abundance analyses, frequencies were normalized to the 10,000 most abundant clones in each sample. Public T cell clones, averaging fewer than five per sample, were removed before analysis. Dominant motif analysis used ImmunoMap with the PAM10 matrix, gap penalty 30 and homology threshold 0.3; motifs with cumulative frequency at least 0.01 counted as dominant. A difference in abundance of at least 32-fold between compartments was used to define tumor-enriched and baseline blood-enriched clonotypes. The Baroni-Urbani and Buser coefficient was used to measure tumor-blood repertoire similarity, and groups were compared with two-tailed Wilcoxon tests in R. This is the immuneACCESS table as TCRdb keeps it, with only in-frame sequences that have V and J called. A part of the clones is gone; compared with another copy, unresolved V genes explain less than half, and the rest is unexplained. The DNA gave D and trimming, while V, J and clone size come from that table. For this sample the table gives about 19,000 clones, of which roughly two thirds were detected only once. The ten largest clonotypes hold about 12% of the sample.

Concerning this clone itself: Its cognate antigen has yet to be identified. It has no much larger one-base neighbor in the sample; base qualities were not kept.

V loses 5 bases, J loses 5 bases, and the germline ends lie 15 bases apart. The germline V gene yields MNHNS for CDR1 and SASEGT for CDR2. The CDR3 starts with the cysteine, ends with the phenylalanine, and has 14 residues. CDR3 DNA is the only sequence kept; it has 42 bases, read in frame from the first base. The chain joins TRBV6-1 to TRBJ2-5; no D segment can be confidently identified. This sequence was found in a woman between 70 and 85 years old with renal cell carcinoma. This material consisted of tumor tissue, taken from a patient whose treatment included radiotherapy and nephrectomy. The CDR3 region has the sequence CASSPPPLFETQYF. In nucleotide form, the sequence is TGTGCCAGCAGTCCACCCCCACTATTCGAGACCCAGTACTTC.